The rows below give T cell receptor beta chains drawn from one sample of a study of blood T cell repertoires in COVID-19. The table came from immunoSEQ multiplex PCR; TCRdb's copy has only in-frame clones and leaves some out. The profile covers a few hundred thousand clones, with approximately 84% appearing a single time and 15% taken by the ten largest. Sequencing was done on a sample of PBMCs or T cells enriched from blood (not recorded which). Receptors were obtained from a man in his forties who had recovered from COVID-19. Both conserved end residues are part of each CDR3. Each record gives: D gene, V gene, clone size, J gene, CDR3 DNA, CDR3 protein. D genes are given only for firm matches. Where a row states a size, it is once, few, many or the class of an expanded clone; other rows omit it.

>TRBD2|TRBV5-1|.|TRBJ2-2
TGCGCCAGCAGCGACGCCACTAGCGGGGGGGCGGAGACCGGGGAGCTGTTTTTT
CASSDATSGGAETGELFF
>.|TRBV30|once|TRBJ2-6
TGTGCCTGGAGCGTCACAGTTACCTCTGGGGCCAACGTCCTGACTTTC
CAWSVTVTSGANVLTF
>.|TRBV5-6|.|TRBJ1-2
TGTGCCAGCAGCTTGGGTGTATCCAACTATGGCTACACCTTC
CASSLGVSNYGYTF
>.|TRBV9|.|TRBJ1-6
TGTGCCAGCAGCGGACAGAATTATAATTCACCCCTCCACTTT
CASSGQNYNSPLHF
>.|TRBV9|.|TRBJ2-7
TGTGCCAGCAGCGTAGGAGCGACAGAGGCCTACGAGCAGTACTTC
CASSVGATEAYEQYF
>TRBD1|TRBV6-2/TRBV6-3|.|TRBJ1-5
TGTGCCAGCAGTTCCCGACAGGGAACTCAGCCCCAGCATTTT
CASSSRQGTQPQHF
>.|TRBV29-1|.|TRBJ2-2
TGCAGCGTTGTTGCGGGGGCCCCAGGCACCGGGGAGCTGTTTTTT
CSVVAGAPGTGELFF
>.|TRBV5-1|once|TRBJ1-2
TGCGCCAGCAGCTTAACCGGTAACGGCTATGGCTACACCTTC
CASSLTGNGYGYTF
>.|TRBV30|.|TRBJ1-3
TGTGCCTGGAGTGGACAGATGGAAGGAAACACCATATATTTT
CAWSGQMEGNTIYF
>TRBD2|TRBV29-1|.|TRBJ2-3
TGCAGCGCCCGGGGCGGGAGGGGGACAGATACGCAGTATTTT
CSARGGRGTDTQYF
>.|TRBV5-1|.|TRBJ2-1
TGCGCCAGCAGCTTGGAACTAGTTCTCTACAATGAGCAGTTCTTC
CASSLELVLYNEQFF
>.|TRBV5-1|.|TRBJ1-1
TGCGCCAGCAGCTCAGCCTCGCAGGGGAACACTGAAGCTTTCTTT
CASSSASQGNTEAFF
>.|TRBV7-2|.|TRBJ1-1
TGTGCCAGCATCAAAACACCGAACACTGAAGCTTTCTTT
CASIKTPNTEAFF